One sample yielded the 23 T cell receptor beta chains listed below, sequenced in a study of CD8 T cells in ankylosing spondylitis. TCRdb recomputed calls from the 5' RACE reads with MiXCR, one row per CDR3 protein. The sample records 25,000 to 35,000 distinct CDR3 sequences, roughly 29% being singletons. The sequenced sample consisted of synovial fluid, either unsorted or a sorted T cell fraction (not recorded which). These receptors were collected from a male donor with ankylosing spondylitis.

This clonotype has ten or more counts. V gene TRBV13 combines with J gene TRBJ1-1; no clear D gene. CDR1 PRHDT and CDR2 FYEKMQ come from the germline V gene (reference sequence). Trimming cost V 6 bases and J 10 bases, with 12 bases left between them. The CDR3 sequence is 11 residues long. CDR3 nucleotide sequence: TGTGCCAGCAGTCCCGACCTCAGAGCTTTCTTT. Translation gives CASSPDLRAFF.

This clonotype was detected a few times. V usage is TRBV2 and J usage is TRBJ2-1; D ambiguous. The CDR3 has 12 residues. The germline CDR1 and CDR2 sequences are SNHLY and FYNNEI. Trimming pared 3 bases from V and 4 bases from J, leaving 4 bases between. The CDR3 DNA is TGTGCCAGCAGTGACGCGTACAATGAGCAGTTCTTC. Its protein product is CASSDAYNEQFF.

This clonotype turned up a few times. The chain employs TRBV12-3 or TRBV12-4 and TRBJ2-1, with D maybe TRBD2 (5 bases). V lost 3 bases, J lost 7 bases, and 16 bases lay in between. This CDR3 is built from 15 residues. The CDR3 is CASSLRVSGLNEQFF. CDR3 bases: TGTGCCAGCAGTTTGAGGGTCAGCGGATTGAATGAGCAGTTCTTC.

This clonotype was seen repeatedly, ten times or more. This chain uses TRBV27 with TRBJ2-1; D may correspond to TRBD1 or TRBD2 (5 bases each). The CDR3 loop spans 12 amino acids. Germline V gene sequence: CDR1 MNHEY, CDR2 SMNVEV (reference sequence). V dropped 7 bases and J dropped 6 bases, with 10 bases sitting between them. The CDR3 DNA reads as TGTGCCAGCACCCATGGGGGCAATGAGCAGTTCTTC. Translation: CASTHGGNEQFF.

This clonotype showed up just a few times. This chain links TRBV12-3 or TRBV12-4 with TRBJ1-1; D is ambiguous. V was clipped by 3 bases and J by 5 bases, with 10 bases between them. The CDR3 is 13 residues long. In DNA form, the CDR3 reads TGTGCCAGCAGTTTGTACAGAGGGACTGAAGCTTTCTTT. Amino acid sequence: CASSLYRGTEAFF.

In this sample, this clonotype turned up many times. The rearrangement joins TRBV20-1 to TRBJ1-5; 7 bases line up with TRBD1. The CDR3 contains 15 residues. The V and J ends lost 6 bases and 2 bases, in that order; junction bases with no gene match: 10. From germline, CDR1 is DFQATT and CDR2 SNEGSKA (reference sequence). CDR3 sequence: CSALQGGGGNQPQHF. The CDR3 bases are TGCAGTGCCCTCCAGGGGGGAGGGGGCAATCAGCCCCAGCATTTT.

The chain links TRBV30 to TRBJ1-1; D gene unclear. V gave up 0 bases and J gave up 4 bases, with 15 bases separating them. Germline V gives CDR1 GTSNPN, CDR2 SVGIG (reference sequence). This CDR3 has 15 amino acids. Here the CDR3 reads CAWSVRGQARTEAFF. CDR3 in DNA: TGTGCCTGGAGTGTACGCGGGCAGGCGCGCACTGAAGCTTTCTTT. Supplemented by reference TRBV30 and TRBJ1-1, the full variable domain reads SQTIHQWPATLVQPVGSPLSLECTVEGTSNPNLYWYRQAAGRGLQLLFYSVGIGQISSEVPQNLSASRPQDRQFILSSKKLLLSDSGFYLCAWSVRGQARTEAFFGQGTRLTVV.

This clonotype has at least ten counts. The chain links TRBV7-9 to TRBJ2-7; 9 bases match TRBD1. J gave up 5 bases and V 1 base, and 6 bases lay outside the gene matches. The CDR3 consists of 15 residues. Germline V gene data show CDR1 as SEHNR and CDR2 as FQNEAQ (reference sequence). In DNA form, the CDR3 reads TGTGCCAGCAGCTTAGTCGGGGGACAGGGCAACGAGCAGTACTTC. This gives the protein CASSLVGGQGNEQYF. Filled out from reference TRBV7-9 and TRBJ2-7, the complete variable domain reads DTGVSQNPRHKITKRGQNVTFRCDPISEHNRLYWYRQTLGQGPEFLTYFQNEAQLEKSRLLSDRFSAERPKGSFSTLEIQRTEQGDSAMYLCASSLVGGQGNEQYFGPGTRLTVT.

In its sample, this clonotype was seen a few times. The chain is built from TRBV27 and TRBJ2-1, with a possible D match to TRBD1 (5 bases). Germline V gene sequence: CDR1 MNHEY, CDR2 SMNVEV (reference sequence). The CDR3 has 13 residues. V lost 5 bases, J lost 5 bases, and 10 bases lay in between. In DNA form, the CDR3 reads TGTGCCAGCAGTCCTCAGGGCGACAATGAGCAGTTCTTC. Protein: CASSPQGDNEQFF.

This rearrangement joins TRBV2 to TRBJ2-1, with D perhaps TRBD2 (6 bases). Per the germline V gene, CDR1 is SNHLY and CDR2 is FYNNEI. The CDR3 is 16 residues long. V lost 2 bases to trimming and J lost 0 bases, with 11 bases between them. The CDR3 nucleotides are TGTGCCAGCAGTGAAATGGGACTTGGCTCCTACAATGAGCAGTTCTTC. Its translation is CASSEMGLGSYNEQFF.

This clonotype turned up a few times. The chain has TRBV11-2 and TRBJ2-3; D is undetermined. This CDR3 is built from 13 residues. Trimming took off 5 bases at V and 1 base at J, with 7 bases between the two ends. The germline CDR1 and CDR2 sequences are SGHAT and FQNNGV. Written as DNA, the CDR3 is TGTGCCAGCAGCCTCCTCCGCACAGATACGCAGTATTTT. Encoded protein: CASSLLRTDTQYF.

This clonotype was counted at least ten times. The chain recombines TRBV4-1 with TRBJ2-7; D gene unclear. Germline CDR1 and CDR2: MGHRA and YSYEKL. Trimming stripped 0 bases from V and 5 bases from J, with 11 bases between. The CDR3 is made up of 14 amino acids. This chain's CDR3 is CASSQELVGHEQYV. The CDR3 coding sequence is TGCGCCAGCAGCCAAGAATTGGTGGGCCACGAGCAGTACGTC.

This clonotype came up many times. V is TRBV15 and J is TRBJ2-3; 10 nucleotides line up with TRBD2. The CDR3 runs 16 residues. Germline V gene sequence: CDR1 LNHNV, CDR2 YYDKDF (reference sequence). Germline trimming cut 0 bases from V and 1 base from J; bases unmatched to any gene: 1. For the CDR3, the DNA is TGTGCCACCAGCAGAGATCTAGCGGGAGGCACAGATACGCAGTATTTT. This encodes CATSRDLAGGTDTQYF.

The chain carries TRBV20-1 and TRBJ2-1; TRBD2 might be the D (6 bases). The CDR3 is 13 amino acids. Germline-derived CDR1 and CDR2 are DFQATT and SNEGSKA (reference sequence). The CDR3 region is CSVPRDSLDEQFF. The CDR3 DNA sequence: TGCAGCGTACCCCGGGACTCCCTGGATGAGCAGTTCTTC.

This sequence joins TRBV13 and TRBJ2-1; a possible D gene is TRBD1 (5 bases). Germline lookup yields CDR1 PRHDT and CDR2 FYEKMQ (reference sequence). The CDR3 contains 15 residues. V lost 6 bases and J 0 bases, leaving 12 bases between the germline ends. CDR3 loop: CASRSRGSSYNEQFF. In DNA, the CDR3 is TGTGCCAGCAGAAGTAGGGGAAGCTCCTACAATGAGCAGTTCTTC.

Ten or more counts support this clonotype. This chain links TRBV7-2 with TRBJ1-2; D might be TRBD1 (5 bases). Germline-derived CDR1 and CDR2 are SGHTA and FQGNSA. V dropped 6 bases and J dropped 0 bases, with 17 bases sitting between them. The CDR3 spans 16 residues. The CDR3 sequence is CASSSGTVRSNYGYTF. The CDR3 nucleotides are TGTGCCAGCAGTTCAGGGACTGTGAGATCTAACTATGGCTACACCTTC.

The chain combines TRBV7-9 with TRBJ2-1; D tentatively fits TRBD1 or TRBD2 (5 bases each). This CDR3 spans 15 amino acids. Trimming shortened V by 6 bases and J by 1 base, and 13 bases separated the two germline ends. CDR1 is SEHNR and CDR2 is FQNEAQ in the germline V gene (reference sequence). The CDR3 nucleotides read TGTGCCAGCAGTTGGGACGGAAATTCCTACAATGAGCAGTTCTTC. It specifies CASSWDGNSYNEQFF. The full variable domain, its missing parts supplied by reference TRBV7-9 and TRBJ2-1, is DTGVSQNPRHKITKRGQNVTFRCDPISEHNRLYWYRQTLGQGPEFLTYFQNEAQLEKSRLLSDRFSAERPKGSFSTLEIQRTEQGDSAMYLCASSWDGNSYNEQFFGPGTRLTVL.

This clonotype was detected only a few times. V gene TRBV7-6 combines with J gene TRBJ2-2; D gene uncertain. V lost 1 base, J lost 8 bases, and 11 bases lay in between. The germline CDR1 and CDR2 sequences are SGHVS and FNYEAQ. The CDR3 length is 14 residues. CDR3 sequence (DNA): TGTGCCAGCAGCTTAGAACGTCTTGGAGGGGAGCTGTTTTTT. Protein product: CASSLERLGGELFF. Combining the CDR3 with reference TRBV7-6 and TRBJ2-2 gives the whole variable domain GAGVSQSPRYKVTKRGQDVALRCDPISGHVSLYWYRQALGQGPEFLTYFNYEAQQDKSGLPNDRFSAERPEGSISTLTIQRTEQRDSAMYRCASSLERLGGELFFGEGSRLTVL.

This chain links TRBV5-1 with TRBJ2-1; TRBD2 matches 16 bases. The V gene end was trimmed by 4 bases and the J gene end by 10 bases; junction bases not matched to a gene: 8. Germline lookup yields CDR1 SGHRS and CDR2 YFSETQ. The CDR3 extends over 16 amino acids. The CDR3 region is CASSPGLAGGSEEQFF. The CDR3 DNA is TGCGCCAGCAGCCCGGGACTAGCGGGAGGGTCAGAAGAGCAGTTCTTC.

The sample holds a few counts of this clonotype. The V and J genes are TRBV4-2 and TRBJ1-6; TRBD1 might be the D (5 bases). The CDR3 is 16 residues long. From germline, CDR1 is LGHNA and CDR2 YNFKEQ. V was cut by 0 bases and J by 9 bases, with 15 bases left in between. The CDR3 spells CASSQDEGQGGSPLHF. CDR3 in DNA: TGTGCCAGCAGCCAAGACGAAGGCCAGGGTGGTTCACCCCTCCACTTT.

This clonotype was seen more than once but under ten times. The rearrangement links TRBV11-2 to TRBJ2-1, with 10 bases identical to TRBD2. CDR1 SGHAT and CDR2 FQNNGV come from the germline V gene. The CDR3 has 20 amino acids. Trimming cost V 5 bases and J 4 bases; bases outside gene matches: 20. The chain's CDR3 is CASSPEGRLLAGGPYNEQFF. Here the CDR3 DNA reads TGTGCCAGCAGCCCAGAGGGCAGACTCTTAGCGGGAGGTCCTTACAATGAGCAGTTCTTC.

V usage is TRBV12-3 or TRBV12-4 and J usage is TRBJ1-1, with a possible D match to TRBD1 (6 bases). CDR3 length: 15 amino acids. V lost 6 bases, J lost 0 bases, and 14 bases lay in between. This CDR3 reads CASREAGDMNTEAFF. The CDR3 bases are TGTGCCAGCAGAGAGGCGGGGGACATGAACACTGAAGCTTTCTTT.

The table lists this clonotype with many counts. The rearrangement joins TRBV2 to TRBJ2-3; no definite D call. Germline CDR1 SNHLY, CDR2 FYNNEI. V shed 5 bases and J shed 0 bases, with 0 bases lying between them. CDR3 length equals 11 residues. This CDR3 reads CASSSTDTQYF. The DNA for the CDR3 is TGTGCCAGCAGTAGCACAGATACGCAGTATTTT.